Below are 17 T cell receptor beta chains sequenced from a single sample in a study of CD4+ T cells in melanoma. Clones were read by immunoSEQ multiplex PCR, and TCRdb kept only the in-frame ones, dropping some. This sample has fewer than 250 clones, with about 72% found just once. These receptors all stem from a human donor with melanoma.

The V call is TRBV5-4, the J call TRBJ2-3; D unclear. V shed 6 bases and J shed 1 base, with 15 bases lying between them. This CDR3 region has 15 residues. Germline V gene lookup returns CDR1 SGHNT and CDR2 YYREEE (reference sequence). Here the CDR3 DNA reads TGTGCCAGCACCCTAGAGAGCCGTCGCACAGATACGCAGTATTTT. Amino acids: CASTLESRRTDTQYF.

This chain links TRBV5-8 with TRBJ2-7, with 15 nucleotides matching TRBD2. CDR3 length equals 18 residues. The germline V gene has CDR1 SGHTS and CDR2 YDEGEE. The CDR3 here is CSSYAGTSGGTSSYEQYF. CDR3 in DNA: TGTAGCAGCTACGCCGGGACTAGCGGGGGGACAAGCTCCTACGAGCAGTACTTC.

This clone appeared once. The J gene is TRBJ2-6, the V gene TRBV19, with TRBD1 matching 12 bases. This CDR3 spans 16 amino acids. Germline V gene lookup returns CDR1 LNHDA and CDR2 SQIVND (reference sequence). J was trimmed by 4 bases and V by 5 bases; bases with no gene match: 3. The CDR3 here is CASSGTGGRGANVLTF. The CDR3 DNA is TGTGCCAGTAGTGGGACAGGGGGCCGCGGGGCCAACGTCCTGACTTTC.

The V call is TRBV7-2, the J call TRBJ2-1; D ambiguous. V dropped 5 bases and J dropped 6 bases, with 17 bases sitting between them. In germline, CDR1 is SGHTA, CDR2 FQGNSA. The CDR3 spans 15 residues. For the CDR3, the DNA is TGTGCCAGCAGCCCCACGGTGGGTGTCGGCAATGAGCAGTTCTTC. Its protein is CASSPTVGVGNEQFF.

This chain joins TRBV4-1 and TRBJ1-2; TRBD1 agrees at 8 bases. Trimming removed 3 bases from V and 5 bases from J; junction bases left unmatched: 8. This CDR3 contains 15 residues. Per the germline V gene, CDR1 is MGHRA and CDR2 is YSYEKL. The CDR3 nucleotides read TGCGCCAGCAGCCAGCCGACAGGGGCTCTTTATGGCTACACCTTC. Residues: CASSQPTGALYGYTF.

This clone occurred a few times. V usage is TRBV7-3 and J usage is TRBJ2-3, with D tentatively TRBD2 (5 bases). Germline lookup yields CDR1 SGHTA and CDR2 FQGTGA. V gave up 2 bases and J gave up 3 bases, with 15 bases separating them. The CDR3 sequence is 16 residues long. CDR3 sequence reads: CASSLGRGIGTDTQYF. The DNA for the CDR3 is TGTGCCAGCAGCTTAGGCCGGGGTATTGGTACAGATACGCAGTATTTT.

Remarks on this clone: Mismatch with germline at one junction end may stem from a read error. The CDR3 coding sequence is TGTGCCAGCAATTTAGGGGGAATTCCCTATGGCTACACCTTC. Its protein product is CASNLGGIPYGYTF. The chain joins TRBV27 to TRBJ1-2; D possibly corresponds to TRBD1 (6 bases). In germline, CDR1 is MNHEY, CDR2 SMNVEV (reference sequence). This CDR3 region has 14 residues.

J is TRBJ1-5 and V is TRBV6-4, with no clear D. Per the germline V gene, CDR1 is MRHNA and CDR2 is SNTAGT. The CDR3 runs to 15 residues. Trimming left V 4 bases short and J 4 bases short, with 14 bases between. The CDR3 DNA follows: TGTGCCAGCAGTGCCGCCGGCCTCCTGAATCAGCCCCAGCATTTT. This encodes CASSAAGLLNQPQHF.

The V and J genes are TRBV4-2 and TRBJ2-6, with D unclear. V lost 5 bases, J lost 2 bases, and 13 bases lay in between. The germline CDR1 and CDR2 sequences are LGHNA and YNFKEQ. CDR3 length: 16 residues. The CDR3 region has the DNA TGTGCCAGCAGCAACTTCCTAAACCCTGGGGCCAACGTCCTGACTTTC. This encodes CASSNFLNPGANVLTF.

The genes are TRBV10-3 and TRBJ1-2, with TRBD1 identical over 12 bases. The V gene end was trimmed by 6 bases and the J gene end by 4 bases; junction bases not matched to a gene: 9. Germline V CDR1 and CDR2: ENHRY, SYGVKD. This CDR3 spans 16 amino acids. The CDR3 spells CAIRSGTGGVIYGYTF. The CDR3 bases are TGTGCCATCAGATCCGGGACAGGGGGCGTAATCTATGGCTACACCTTC.

The chain has TRBV5-8 and TRBJ1-5; no firm D call. This CDR3 spans 14 amino acids. Germline loops: CDR1 SGHTS, CDR2 YDEGEE. V was clipped by 0 bases and J by 6 bases, with 10 bases between them. CDR3 in amino acids: CASSLGGYGQPQHF. The CDR3 DNA is TGTGCCAGCAGCTTGGGTGGTTACGGTCAGCCCCAGCATTTT.

This chain links TRBV5-1 with TRBJ2-1; possible D gene TRBD1, 5 bases. Germline V gene data show CDR1 as SGHRS and CDR2 as YFSETQ. The V and J ends lost 2 bases and 5 bases respectively, with 8 bases between them. The CDR3 consists of 13 residues. The CDR3 is CASSFDSNNEQFF. The DNA of the CDR3 is TGCGCCAGCAGCTTCGACAGCAACAATGAGCAGTTCTTC.

Only a few counts were recorded for this clone. The rearrangement links TRBV28 to TRBJ1-6; a possible D gene is TRBD1 (5 bases). The CDR3 has 15 amino acids. The V end was cut by 6 bases, the J end by 6 bases, with 15 bases between. CDR1 is MDHEN, CDR2 SYDVKM, per germline. The CDR3 is CASRYEWGSNSPLHF. CDR3 sequence (DNA): TGTGCCAGCAGGTACGAATGGGGCAGTAATTCACCCCTCCACTTT.

This clone was seen only once. V usage is TRBV7-7 and J usage is TRBJ2-2; 10 nucleotides line up with TRBD2. In germline, CDR1 is SSHAT, CDR2 FNYEAQ (reference sequence). V lost 4 bases to trimming and J lost 4 bases; unmatched junction nucleotides: 12. The CDR3 has 18 residues. DNA for the CDR3: TGTGCCAGCAGCTCCGAGGTGGGAGCGGGGGGGACCACCGGGGAGCTGTTTTTT. It codes for CASSSEVGAGGTTGELFF.

The sample holds one count of this clone. The rearrangement uses TRBV11-2 and TRBJ2-1, with no clear D. The CDR3 consists of 11 residues. Germline V lookup: CDR1 SGHAT, CDR2 FQNNGV. Trimming removed 3 bases from V and 12 bases from J, with 9 bases in between. The CDR3 region has the DNA TGTGCCAGCAGCTTGAGTAGGAGGCAGTTCTTC. Translating gives CASSLSRRQFF.

This rearrangement joins TRBV7-9 to TRBJ1-4, with 7 nucleotides matching TRBD1. From germline, CDR1 is SEHNR and CDR2 FQNEAQ (reference sequence). Germline trimming cut 5 bases from V and 8 bases from J; bases unmatched to any gene: 5. This CDR3 has 13 residues. CDR3 DNA sequence: TGTGCCAGCAGCAGGGGGCGCGGGGAAAAACTGTTTTTT. Protein product: CASSRGRGEKLFF.

This chain links TRBV30 with TRBJ2-2; 11 bases are shared with TRBD1. V shed 4 bases, J shed 4 bases, and the junction held 2 bases outside the gene matches. This CDR3 spans 14 amino acids. CDR1 is GTSNPN and CDR2 is SVGIG in the germline V gene (reference sequence). The CDR3 nucleotides read TGTGCCTGGACAGGGACAGGGGGCACCGGGGAGCTGTTTTTT. Its translation: CAWTGTGGTGELFF.